This T cell receptor (beta chain) was documented in a study of blood T cell repertoires in COVID-19. In the original workflow: Scientists estimated how many nucleated cells there were by amplifying reference gene primers. Here immunoSEQ multiplex PCR was the method, and the copy in TCRdb shows in-frame clones only, minus some. Clone size and V and J calls were adopted from that table, with D and trimming inferred from the DNA. The table records about 83,000 clones, roughly 80% of them present only once. V trimming: 8 bases; J trimming: 5 bases; junction bases outside the gene matches: 9. From germline, CDR1 is MNHEY and CDR2 SMNVEV (reference sequence). The CDR3 sequence is 14 residues long.

This receptor was obtained from a woman at least 80 years old with acute or convalescent COVID-19. The source material was peripheral blood. This rearrangement joins TRBV27 to TRBJ1-2, with 9 bases that match TRBD1. CDR3 sequence reads: CASGRDRAAYGYTF. The CDR3 DNA is TGTGCCAGCGGCAGGGACAGGGCAGCATATGGCTACACCTTC.